This T cell receptor beta chain is drawn from a study of blood T cell repertoires in COVID-19. Libraries were prepared by immunoSEQ multiplex PCR; TCRdb keeps only in-frame clonotypes and omits some of them. The table lists about 300,000 clones, around 92% of them singletons, with about 6% in the top ten. The sample comprised peripheral blood. The TCR originated in a man aged 18 to 29 who had recovered from COVID-19.

The CDR3 nucleotides are TGCGCCAGCAGCCGGGACAGCCCCTGGGATCAGCCCCAGCATTTT. It is translated as CASSRDSPWDQPQHF. The chain uses TRBV10-2 and TRBJ1-5, with TRBD1 matching over 7 bases. The germline CDR1 and CDR2 sequences are WSHSY and SAAADI. This CDR3 is built from 15 residues. The trim removed 6 bases at V and 5 bases at J, leaving 10 bases unmatched.